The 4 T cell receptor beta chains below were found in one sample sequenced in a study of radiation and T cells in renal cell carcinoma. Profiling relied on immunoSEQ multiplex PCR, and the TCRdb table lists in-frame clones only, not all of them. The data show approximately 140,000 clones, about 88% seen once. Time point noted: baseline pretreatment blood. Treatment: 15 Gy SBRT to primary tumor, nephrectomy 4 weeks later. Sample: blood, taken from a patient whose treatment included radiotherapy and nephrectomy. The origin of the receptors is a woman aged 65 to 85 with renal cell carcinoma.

The CDR3 protein is CASSSSTFNTGELFF. Written as DNA, the CDR3 is TGTGCCAGCAGTTCATCGACATTCAACACCGGGGAGCTGTTTTTT. The chain recombines TRBV6-5 with TRBJ2-2; D uncertain. From germline, CDR1 is MNHEY and CDR2 SVGAGI. This CDR3 is 15 amino acids long. V lost 4 bases to trimming and J lost 2 bases, with 11 bases between them.

This CDR3 is CAWRTGVTPPKTEAFF. In DNA form, the CDR3 reads TGTGCCTGGAGGACAGGGGTCACTCCTCCGAAGACTGAAGCTTTCTTT. The V gene is TRBV30, the J gene TRBJ1-1; 8 bases are shared with TRBD1. Germline V gene sequence: CDR1 GTSNPN, CDR2 SVGIG (reference sequence). V shed 3 bases and J 5 bases; nucleotides not matched to a gene: 14. CDR3 length equals 16 residues.

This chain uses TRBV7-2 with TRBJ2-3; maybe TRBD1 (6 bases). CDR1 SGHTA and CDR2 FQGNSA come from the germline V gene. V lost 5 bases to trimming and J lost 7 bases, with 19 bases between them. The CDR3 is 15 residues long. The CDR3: CASSLLPQGANTQYF. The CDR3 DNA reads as TGTGCCAGCAGCCTACTACCACAGGGCGCGAATACGCAGTATTTT.

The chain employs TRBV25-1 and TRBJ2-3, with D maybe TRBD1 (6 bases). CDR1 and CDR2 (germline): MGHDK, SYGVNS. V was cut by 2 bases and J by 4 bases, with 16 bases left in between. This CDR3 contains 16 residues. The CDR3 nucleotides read TGTGCCAGCAGTGAAATTGGTAAGCAGGGGCCAGATACGCAGTATTTT. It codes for CASSEIGKQGPDTQYF.